This T cell receptor (beta chain) was retrieved from a study of blood T cell repertoires in COVID-19. CDR1 and CDR2 (germline): MNHEY, SVGEGT. The CDR3 is 16 amino acids. V shed 4 bases, J shed 6 bases, and the junction held 12 bases outside the gene matches. Some clones are missing from TCRdb's copy, which holds only in-frame ones; the method was immunoSEQ multiplex PCR. Of around 320,000 clones in the sample, approximately 91% were seen once. This receptor was taken from a woman aged 25 to 39 who had been exposed to COVID-19. The sample taken for sequencing was PBMCs or T cells enriched from blood (not recorded which). The rearrangement uses TRBV6-2 or TRBV6-3 and TRBJ1-1; 9 bases fit TRBD1. The CDR3 protein is CASSLVQGAGGAEAFF. The CDR3 DNA is TGTGCCAGCAGTTTGGTACAGGGGGCCGGGGGCGCTGAAGCTTTCTTT.